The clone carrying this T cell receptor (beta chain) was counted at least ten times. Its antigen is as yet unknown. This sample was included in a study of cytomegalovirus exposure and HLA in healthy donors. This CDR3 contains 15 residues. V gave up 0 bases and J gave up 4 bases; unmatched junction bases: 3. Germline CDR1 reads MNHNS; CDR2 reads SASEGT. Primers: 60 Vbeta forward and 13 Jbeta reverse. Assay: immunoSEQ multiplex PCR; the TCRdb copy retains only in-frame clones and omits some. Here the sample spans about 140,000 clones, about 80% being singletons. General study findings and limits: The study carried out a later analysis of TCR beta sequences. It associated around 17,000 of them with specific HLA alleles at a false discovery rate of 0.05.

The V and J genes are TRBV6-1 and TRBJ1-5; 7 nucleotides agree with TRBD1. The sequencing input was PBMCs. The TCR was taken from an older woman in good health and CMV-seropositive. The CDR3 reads CASSEAQGMNQPQHF. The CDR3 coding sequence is TGTGCCAGCAGTGAAGCACAGGGGATGAATCAGCCCCAGCATTTT.